Following are 29 T cell receptor beta chains from one sample sequenced in a study of Ad26.COV2.S vaccination and SARS-CoV-2 variants. The treatment was: 15 to 20 received Ad26.COV2.S at low or high dose, single or two shots; about five received placebo; per-sample allocation not given. The samples date from day 63 after the first vaccine or placebo injection. The protocol was immunoSEQ multiplex PCR, while the TCRdb copy is restricted to in-frame clones and leaves out a portion. The data contain around 450,000 clones, over 75% of them seen just once; the ten biggest clones take up less than 15%. This material consisted of peripheral blood, taken in a trial of Ad26.COV2.S vaccine versus placebo. The receptors were gathered from a person between 18 and 65 years old who received the Ad26.COV2.S COVID-19 vaccine or a placebo.

The chain couples TRBV4-3 to TRBJ1-1; 7 bases match TRBD1. The CDR3 has 15 residues. V was clipped by 5 bases and J by 1 base; unmatched bases: 7. In germline, CDR1 is LGHNA, CDR2 YSLEER. CDR3 in amino acids: CASSITGAPNTEAFF. Written as DNA, the CDR3 is TGCGCCAGCAGCATAACAGGGGCCCCGAACACTGAAGCTTTCTTT.

The chain combines TRBV10-3 with TRBJ2-1, with D perhaps TRBD1 or TRBD2 (5 bases each). V was shortened by 10 bases and J by 1 base, with 14 bases between the two germline ends. From germline, CDR1 is ENHRY and CDR2 SYGVKD. This CDR3 comprises 14 residues. Here the CDR3 DNA reads TGTGCCACATCATTTTGGGGGTCCTACAATGAGCAGTTCTTC. This translates into CATSFWGSYNEQFF.

This clone was seen only once. The CDR3 nucleotides read TGTGCCAGTAAGGGGGGAACGTCAGAAAAACTGTTTTTT. Its protein is CASKGGTSEKLFF. The V call is TRBV19, the J call TRBJ1-4, with a possible D match to TRBD1 (6 bases). The CDR3 runs 13 residues. CDR1 LNHDA and CDR2 SQIVND come from the germline V gene (reference sequence). The V and J ends lost 7 bases and 8 bases respectively, with 14 bases between them.

This CDR3 is CASSQNGAQAYNEQFF. CDR3 nucleotides: TGTGCCAGCAGCCAAAATGGGGCCCAGGCCTACAATGAGCAGTTCTTC. This chain uses TRBV3-1 (or the pseudogene TRBV3-2) with TRBJ2-1; D is possibly TRBD1 (5 bases). Trimming stripped 2 bases from V and 2 bases from J, with 13 bases between. CDR3 size: 16 residues. The germline gives CDR1 LGHDT, CDR2 YNNKEL (reference sequence).

CDR3: CASSQGRAYEQYF. In DNA form, the CDR3 reads TGCGCCAGCAGCCAAGGTAGGGCTTACGAGCAGTACTTC. The chain has TRBV4-3 and TRBJ2-7; D is ambiguous. Germline CDR1 and CDR2: LGHNA and YSLEER. This CDR3 is built from 13 residues. Deletions cut 1 base from V and 4 bases from J, with 8 bases between.

This chain joins TRBV6-5 and TRBJ1-1; D is undetermined. Trimming took 4 bases from V and 1 from J, leaving 10 bases between them. The CDR3 extends over 14 amino acids. Germline CDR1 is MNHEY and CDR2 is SVGAGI. The CDR3 loop is CASSSGWGNTEAFF. The DNA for the CDR3 is TGTGCCAGCAGTTCGGGGTGGGGGAACACTGAAGCTTTCTTT.

J is TRBJ2-3 and V is TRBV10-3; 8 nucleotides agree with TRBD2. CDR3 length: 16 amino acids. Germline V gene sequence: CDR1 ENHRY, CDR2 SYGVKD. Trimming at V came to 8 bases and at J to 4 bases, leaving 14 bases not matched to a gene. The chain's CDR3 is CAIRAGASGLADTQYF. The CDR3 nucleotides read TGTGCCATCCGAGCTGGGGCTAGCGGGTTAGCAGATACGCAGTATTTT.

Here the CDR3 reads CASSPEQGSGNTIYF. CDR3 in DNA: TGTGCCAGCTCACCTGAACAGGGCTCTGGAAACACCATATATTTT. The chain combines TRBV18 with TRBJ1-3; D is perhaps TRBD1 (6 bases). V was cut by 3 bases and J by 0 bases, with 9 bases left in between. Germline CDR1 and CDR2: KGHSH and LQKENI. This CDR3 has 15 amino acids.

Only a few counts were recorded for this clone. The chain combines TRBV27 with TRBJ1-5, with 7 bases fitting TRBD1. The germline V gene encodes CDR1 MNHEY and CDR2 SMNVEV (reference sequence). This CDR3 spans 12 amino acids. J was trimmed by 6 bases and V by 10 bases; bases with no gene match: 6. The chain's CDR3 is CATRQGGQPQHF. The CDR3 DNA sequence: TGTGCCACTAGACAGGGAGGTCAGCCCCAGCATTTT.

The rearrangement links TRBV5-1 to TRBJ2-7; the D is unclear. This CDR3 contains 16 residues. Germline V lookup: CDR1 SGHRS, CDR2 YFSETQ. V was shortened by 0 bases and J by 3 bases, with 16 bases between the two germline ends. The CDR3 protein is CASSLAPGQLIYEQYF. CDR3 coding DNA: TGCGCCAGCAGCTTGGCCCCTGGGCAGCTCATCTACGAGCAGTACTTC.

As DNA, the CDR3 is TGTGCCAGCAGCGGCTGGGCGGGAGTATCCTACAATGAGCAGTTCTTC. Amino acid sequence: CASSGWAGVSYNEQFF. This rearrangement joins TRBV7-9 to TRBJ2-1; 7 bases align to TRBD2. Per germline, CDR1 SEHNR and CDR2 FQNEAQ (reference sequence). The V segment lost 5 bases and the J segment 1 base; nucleotides outside the gene matches: 8. This CDR3 has 16 residues.

V and J are TRBV29-1 and TRBJ1-4; 7 bases align to TRBD1. This CDR3 has 13 amino acids. Germline lookup yields CDR1 SQVTM and CDR2 ANQGSEA. The V gene end was trimmed by 7 bases and the J gene end by 7 bases; junction bases not matched to a gene: 9. This CDR3 is CSARGGGVEKLFF. The CDR3 bases are TGCAGCGCCCGAGGGGGCGGGGTTGAAAAACTGTTTTTT.

The CDR3 spells CASSLTGGNTEAFF. The CDR3 DNA sequence: TGCGCCAGCAGCTTAACAGGGGGGAACACTGAAGCTTTCTTT. This chain connects TRBV5-1 to TRBJ1-1, with 8 bases aligning to TRBD1. Germline V gene lookup returns CDR1 SGHRS and CDR2 YFSETQ. The CDR3 extends over 14 amino acids. With V trimmed by 2 bases and J by 1 base, 1 base remained unmatched.

V is TRBV30 and J is TRBJ1-1; maybe TRBD1 (6 bases). V was clipped by 3 bases and J by 5 bases, with 10 bases between them. Germline CDR1 is GTSNPN and CDR2 is SVGIG (reference sequence). The CDR3 consists of 12 residues. In DNA, the CDR3 is TGTGCCTGGAGGGCAACAGGGACTGAAGCTTTCTTT. It encodes CAWRATGTEAFF.

The chain links TRBV4-1 to TRBJ2-1, with TRBD2 matching 8 bases. The CDR3 sequence is 16 residues long. J lost 4 bases, V lost 3 bases, and 8 bases had no gene match. Germline V CDR1 and CDR2: MGHRA, YSYEKL. The CDR3 DNA follows: TGCGCCAGCAGCCACCCGGGACTAGGCACTTACAATGAGCAGTTCTTC. Its protein is CASSHPGLGTYNEQFF.

The CDR3 spells CASSLFGGTAKNIQYF. The CDR3 DNA sequence: TGTGCCAGCAGCTTGTTCGGGGGCACAGCCAAAAACATTCAGTACTTC. The V and J genes are TRBV5-6 and TRBJ2-4; D assignment may be TRBD1 or TRBD2 (6 bases each). V lost 1 base to trimming and J lost 0 bases, with 11 bases between them. The V gene's germline CDR1 is SGHDT and CDR2 YYEEEE. This CDR3 is built from 16 residues.

The chain recombines TRBV5-4 with TRBJ2-1; D is unclear. Germline V gene sequence: CDR1 SGHNT, CDR2 YYREEE (reference sequence). The CDR3 extends over 15 amino acids. The germline V and J ends were trimmed by 1 base and 2 bases, with 10 bases remaining between them. The chain's CDR3 is CASSLSPDTYNEQFF. CDR3 DNA sequence: TGTGCCAGCAGCTTGTCCCCAGATACCTACAATGAGCAGTTCTTC.

The chain uses TRBV21-1 and TRBJ1-5; TRBD1, the D gene given by the table, was not confirmed from the DNA. TRBV21-1 is a pseudogene locus. The CDR3 has 19 amino acids. Written as DNA, the CDR3 is TGTGCCAGCAGCAAAAGGGGGCAGGGGGCAAAAAATAGCAATCAGCCCCAGCATTTT. This gives the protein CASSKRGQGAKNSNQPQHF.

The chain uses TRBV28 and TRBJ2-7; tentatively, D is TRBD2 (5 bases). V was clipped by 6 bases and J by 0 bases, with 15 bases between them. Per germline, CDR1 MDHEN and CDR2 SYDVKM. The CDR3 runs 15 residues. The CDR3 DNA follows: TGTGCCAGCAGCCTCCTGGGCGGGCTCTCCTACGAGCAGTACTTC. Residues: CASSLLGGLSYEQYF. The whole variable domain, remainder taken from reference TRBV28 and TRBJ2-7, is DVKVTQSSRYLVKRTGEKVFLECVQDMDHENMFWYRQDPGLGLRLIYFSYDVKMKEKGDIPEGYSVSREKKERFSLILESASTNQTSMYLCASSLLGGLSYEQYFGPGTRLTVT.

V usage is TRBV5-8 and J usage is TRBJ1-2; unclear D gene. The CDR3 contains 14 residues. Germline-derived CDR1 and CDR2 are SGHTS and YDEGEE. The ends were cut back, 0 bases at V and 3 bases at J, with 9 bases in the middle. The DNA for the CDR3 is TGTGCCAGCAGCTTGGTTCAGGTCGACTATGGCTACACCTTC. This codes for CASSLVQVDYGYTF.

The V call is TRBV28, the J call TRBJ1-1; D remains ambiguous. The germline V and J ends were trimmed by 4 bases and 4 bases, with 16 bases remaining between them. CDR1 and CDR2 from the germline V gene are MDHEN and SYDVKM. The CDR3 sequence is 15 residues long. The CDR3 here is CASSSTRSAATEAFF. The CDR3 DNA is TGTGCCAGCAGTTCAACCCGTAGTGCGGCCACTGAAGCTTTCTTT.

The V call is TRBV5-4, the J call TRBJ2-7, with D tentatively TRBD2 (6 bases). V was trimmed by 5 bases and J by 6 bases, leaving 15 bases between them. Germline CDR1 SGHNT, CDR2 YYREEE (reference sequence). The CDR3 extends over 13 amino acids. For the CDR3, the DNA is TGTGCCAGCAGGCCAAATGCGGAGGGCGAGCAGTACTTC. Protein: CASRPNAEGEQYF.

V and J are TRBV29-1 and TRBJ2-1; possibly TRBD2 for D (6 bases). V lost 7 bases and J 5 bases, leaving 18 bases between the germline ends. The CDR3 has 14 amino acids. Per germline, CDR1 SQVTM and CDR2 ANQGSEA. The CDR3 is CSAEWRDSNNEQFF. CDR3 coding DNA: TGCAGCGCCGAATGGCGGGATTCTAACAATGAGCAGTTCTTC.

This rearrangement joins TRBV19 to TRBJ2-1; 8 nucleotides align to TRBD2. With V trimmed by 5 bases and J by 5 bases, 8 bases remained unmatched. Germline V gene data show CDR1 as LNHDA and CDR2 as SQIVND (reference sequence). This CDR3 region has 15 residues. The CDR3 loop reads CASSPPSRGDNEQFF. The CDR3 DNA reads TGTGCCAGTAGTCCCCCCTCGCGGGGGGACAATGAGCAGTTCTTC.

The V gene is TRBV7-2, the J gene TRBJ1-4; 11 nucleotides align to TRBD1. Germline lookup yields CDR1 SGHTA and CDR2 FQGNSA. V shed 4 bases and J 6 bases; nucleotides not matched to a gene: 4. This CDR3 comprises 15 residues. The CDR3 DNA reads as TGTGCCAGCAGCTCCCCGGGACAGGGGGATGAAAAACTGTTTTTT. Translated, it gives CASSSPGQGDEKLFF.

This clone occurred once. CDR3 DNA sequence: TGTGCTAGTGGTCCAGGGGACAGATACACAGATACGCAGTATTTT. This encodes CASGPGDRYTDTQYF. The gene calls are TRBV12-5 and TRBJ2-3; 7 nucleotides line up with TRBD1. This CDR3 is 15 amino acids long. The V gene's germline CDR1 is LGHNT and CDR2 FRNRAP. Trimming took 5 bases from V and 2 from J; bases not matched to a gene: 7.

The CDR3: CASGLVWGTANEQFF. CDR3 nucleotides: TGTGCTAGTGGTTTGGTCTGGGGGACAGCGAATGAGCAGTTCTTC. The V and J genes are TRBV12-5 and TRBJ2-1; TRBD1 aligns across 7 bases. Per the germline V gene, CDR1 is LGHNT and CDR2 is FRNRAP. This CDR3 is built from 15 residues. The J segment lost 7 bases and the V segment lost 0 bases, leaving 6 bases of the junction unmatched.

The chain has TRBV4-1 and TRBJ2-1, with 10 positions matching TRBD2. V dropped 3 bases and J dropped 8; count of bases not matched to a gene: 10. Germline CDR1 MGHRA, CDR2 YSYEKL. This CDR3 is 16 amino acids long. In DNA, the CDR3 is TGCGCCAGCAGCCACCAAAGCGGGAGGGCCCGGGATGAGCAGTTCTTC. Protein sequence: CASSHQSGRARDEQFF.

The chain combines TRBV9 with TRBJ2-1, with 12 bases identical to TRBD2. With V trimmed by 0 bases and J by 7 bases, 2 bases remained unmatched. Germline CDR1 is SGDLS and CDR2 is YYNGEE. The CDR3 is 15 amino acids. As DNA, the CDR3 is TGTGCCAGCAGCGTAGGGGGGACTAGCGGGAATGAGCAGTTCTTC. It translates to CASSVGGTSGNEQFF.